This TCR beta chain emerged from a study of T-cell reconstitution after alpha-beta-depleted transplantation in children. Study-level points and caveats: By one year post-transplant, T-cell counts and diversity largely arose from T cells that were newly produced.

This clonotype was observed many times. Its specificity is not known. Unique molecular identifiers were built into the TCRbeta library. TCRdb re-called the PCR reads through MiXCR, storing one row per CDR3 protein. This table has around 670,000 distinct CDR3 sequences, over 10% appearing once. This sample comprised PBMCs, obtained before TCRalphabeta/CD19-depleted stem cell transplant. This clonotype was sampled from a girl aged 2-9 years with congenital amegakaryocytic thrombocytopenia, due to receive a stem cell transplant.

DNA for the CDR3: TGTGCCATCAGTGTCACTAGCGGGGCCTACGAGCAGTACTTC. This codes for CAISVTSGAYEQYF. The chain carries TRBV10-3 and TRBJ2-7; 10 bases map to TRBD2. The V and J ends lost 4 bases and 2 bases, in that order; junction bases with no gene match: 2. Germline V gene data show CDR1 as ENHRY and CDR2 as SYGVKD. The CDR3 has 14 amino acids.